This T cell receptor (beta chain) was observed in a study of T cell repertoires in cytomegalovirus infection. As for the study in general: Shared public TCR beta signatures pointed to both CMV infection and a matching HLA type. Whole-study results and caveats: Cumulated frequencies of public TCR beta families served to identify carriers of CMV plus the relevant HLA. Clonotypes of TCR beta that were HLA-C-restricted and CMV-specific dominated the ex vivo response.

Germline V gives CDR1 MGHRA, CDR2 YSYEKL. The length of the CDR3 is 17 residues. TCRdb reprocessed the reads via MiXCR and lists one record per CDR3 protein. This table has around 740,000 distinct CDR3 sequences, 35% appearing once. Of note for this clonotype: Its specificity is not known. Sequence at one end of the junction differs from germline and may be a read error.

The chain carries TRBV4-1 and TRBJ2-3, with TRBD2 identical over 10 bases. This sequence originates from a human donor in good health (CMV status not recorded). Some clones in this sample may be carry-over from other donors' samples. Sequencing was done on a sample of PBMCs. CDR3 loop: CASSQGSGGANTDTQYF. The CDR3 DNA reads as TGCGCTAGCAGCCAGGGCAGCGGGGGGGCTAACACAGATACGCAGTATTTT.